The 30 T cell receptor beta chains in this list originate from one sample, sequenced in a study of cytomegalovirus exposure and HLA in healthy donors. Primers: 60 Vbeta forward and 13 Jbeta reverse. Here immunoSEQ multiplex PCR was the method, and the copy in TCRdb shows in-frame clones only, minus some. Of about 120,000 clones in the sample, 17% are singletons; the top ten hold roughly 2.7%. Source material: PBMCs. All receptors come from a female donor in good health and CMV-seropositive.

V usage is TRBV5-4 and J usage is TRBJ2-7; 8 bases agree with TRBD2. V lost 2 bases and J lost 5; bases outside the gene matches: 9. CDR3 length: 15 amino acids. Germline lookup yields CDR1 SGHNT and CDR2 YYREEE (reference sequence). CDR3 sequence: CASSFSGGRDDEQYF. CDR3 coding DNA: TGTGCCAGCAGCTTCAGCGGGGGAAGAGACGACGAGCAGTACTTC.

This clone has a handful of counts. The chain recombines TRBV29-1 with TRBJ1-1; tentative D call: TRBD1 (6 bases). The V gene lost 1 base and the J gene lost 4 bases, with 10 bases spanning the gap. The CDR3 sequence is 13 residues long. CDR1 SQVTM and CDR2 ANQGSEA come from the germline V gene. The CDR3: CSVEVLTGTEAFF. CDR3 nucleotide sequence: TGCAGCGTTGAAGTCTTGACAGGCACTGAAGCTTTCTTT.

This clone was detected only a few times. The gene calls are TRBV4-2 and TRBJ2-2; D remains ambiguous. The length of the CDR3 is 15 residues. CDR1 and CDR2 from the germline V gene are LGHNA and YNFKEQ. V lost 0 bases to trimming and J lost 4 bases, with 9 bases between them. The CDR3 DNA reads TGTGCCAGCAGCCAAGAATCAGGCATCACCGGGGAGCTGTTTTTT. Amino acids: CASSQESGITGELFF.

This clone was seen a few times. The chain couples TRBV5-4 to TRBJ2-7; D is ambiguous. The germline CDR1 and CDR2 sequences are SGHNT and YYREEE (reference sequence). The CDR3 has 15 amino acids. Trimming cost V 0 bases and J 3 bases, with 13 bases left between them. CDR3 coding DNA: TGTGCCAGCAGCTTGGGCCGGCAGGCCGTCTACGAGCAGTACTTC. Translated: CASSLGRQAVYEQYF.

This clone has a handful of counts. The chain joins TRBV4-2 to TRBJ2-2, with 8 bases matching TRBD2. CDR1 and CDR2 from the germline V gene are LGHNA and YNFKEQ. This CDR3 is built from 15 residues. V lost 0 bases and J lost 6; bases outside the gene matches: 3. The CDR3 loop reads CASSQDSGIAGELFF. The CDR3 nucleotides are TGTGCCAGCAGCCAAGATAGCGGGATCGCCGGGGAGCTGTTTTTT.

This clone was found a few times. This chain uses TRBV7-9 with TRBJ1-4; D might be TRBD1 (5 bases). Germline CDR1 reads SEHNR; CDR2 reads FQNEAQ (reference sequence). V lost 3 bases, J lost 5 bases, and 13 bases lay in between. The CDR3 covers 15 residues. The CDR3 region is CASSFLGRGNEKLFF. The CDR3 nucleotides read TGTGCCAGCAGCTTCTTAGGTAGGGGAAATGAAAAACTGTTTTTT.

The chain carries TRBV7-2 and TRBJ2-7; 7 bases map to TRBD2. The V gene end was trimmed by 5 bases and the J gene end by 4 bases; junction bases not matched to a gene: 11. Germline values: CDR1 SGHTA, CDR2 FQGNSA. The CDR3 has 15 residues. CDR3 sequence (DNA): TGTGCCAGCAGCCCCTCGGCGGGGGTGATGTACGAGCAGTACTTC. It specifies CASSPSAGVMYEQYF.

The chain links TRBV28 to TRBJ1-5; D is unresolved. Trimming stripped 4 bases from V and 6 bases from J, with 16 bases between. The CDR3 extends over 15 amino acids. Germline V gives CDR1 MDHEN, CDR2 SYDVKM. The CDR3 nucleotides read TGTGCCAGCAGTTCCTGGTCCGAGCGGCGTCAGCCCCAGCATTTT. This codes for CASSSWSERRQPQHF.

This clone was recorded a few times. The V and J genes are TRBV4-2 and TRBJ1-2, with D perhaps matching TRBD1 (5 bases). Germline-derived CDR1 and CDR2 are LGHNA and YNFKEQ. Trimming left V 0 bases short and J 5 bases short, with 13 bases between. The CDR3 has 15 residues. The CDR3 nucleotides read TGTGCCAGCAGCCAAGATGGAGCGGGACGGTATGGCTACACCTTC. Translated: CASSQDGAGRYGYTF.

This clone has a handful of counts. V gene TRBV6-4 combines with J gene TRBJ2-3; 7 bases map to TRBD2. The CDR3 extends over 16 amino acids. Germline values: CDR1 MRHNA, CDR2 SNTAGT. V was pared by 0 bases and J by 1 base, with 4 bases of the junction left unmatched. The CDR3 here is CASSDSSGGGTDTQYF. The CDR3 DNA is TGTGCCAGCAGTGACTCGAGTGGGGGGGGCACAGATACGCAGTATTTT.

This clone was picked up a small number of times. The CDR3 nucleotides read TGTGCCTCCGCAGGGGTCTCCCCTCAGCCCCAGCATTTT. The encoded protein is CASAGVSPQPQHF. The rearrangement uses TRBV28 and TRBJ1-5, with D possibly TRBD1 on 6 matching bases. The V gene lost 11 bases and the J gene lost 6 bases, with 17 bases spanning the gap. CDR1 is MDHEN, CDR2 SYDVKM, per germline. This CDR3 region has 13 residues.

This clone has a handful of counts. The J gene is TRBJ1-5, the V gene TRBV15, with TRBD1 matching over 7 bases. CDR1 LNHNV and CDR2 YYDKDF come from the germline V gene (reference sequence). The ends lost 5 bases at V and 1 base at J; junction bases unmatched: 8. This CDR3 is built from 16 residues. CDR3 sequence: CATSRTGDRSNQPQHF. CDR3 nucleotide sequence: TGTGCCACCAGCCGAACAGGGGATCGGAGCAATCAGCCCCAGCATTTT.

This clone has only a few counts. The chain combines TRBV7-2 with TRBJ2-1; TRBD2 agrees at 12 bases. The junction had 6 bases not matched to a gene; V was cut back by 5 bases and J by 4 bases. The CDR3 is 16 amino acids. Germline lookup yields CDR1 SGHTA and CDR2 FQGNSA. In DNA, the CDR3 is TGTGCCAGCAGCATAAGACTAGCGGGAGCGTACAATGAGCAGTTCTTC. It codes for CASSIRLAGAYNEQFF.

This clone was seen more than once but under ten times. The chain carries TRBV27 and TRBJ1-2, with a possible D match to TRBD1 (6 bases). Trimming pared 3 bases from V and 4 bases from J, leaving 9 bases between. Germline V gene sequence: CDR1 MNHEY, CDR2 SMNVEV (reference sequence). The CDR3 totals 13 residues. In DNA form, the CDR3 reads TGTGCCAGCAGTTTCCAGGGGAGCTATGGCTACACCTTC. This gives the protein CASSFQGSYGYTF.

The V gene is TRBV7-2, the J gene TRBJ1-2; tentatively, D is TRBD1 (5 bases). This CDR3 has 14 amino acids. Trimming took off 5 bases at V and 5 bases at J, with 15 bases between the two ends. Per germline, CDR1 SGHTA and CDR2 FQGNSA. The CDR3 DNA sequence: TGTGCCAGCAGCCCAGACCGACAGTTATATGGCTACACCTTC. Translating it yields CASSPDRQLYGYTF.

The CDR3 DNA follows: TGTGCCAGCAGCCAAGTATCACTAGCGGGGGGGCTAATCGGGGAGCTGTTTTTT. This gives the protein CASSQVSLAGGLIGELFF. V gene TRBV4-2 combines with J gene TRBJ2-2; 13 bases agree with TRBD2. The germline V gene has CDR1 LGHNA and CDR2 YNFKEQ. J gave up 7 bases and V 1 base, and 9 bases lay outside the gene matches. CDR3 length: 18 residues.

The rearrangement uses TRBV19 and TRBJ2-3, with D possibly TRBD2 on 5 matching bases. The CDR3 is 16 residues long. Germline lookup yields CDR1 LNHDA and CDR2 SQIVND (reference sequence). V was trimmed by 1 base and J by 6 bases, leaving 17 bases between them. Here the CDR3 DNA reads TGTGCCAGTAGTATAGCCCGGGATATTAAATCGGATACGCAGTATTTT. It specifies CASSIARDIKSDTQYF.

The table lists this clone with a few counts. Distinct nucleotide sequences in the sample also encode this CDR3. V is TRBV30 and J is TRBJ1-2; D might be TRBD1 (6 bases). Between the trimmed V and J ends, which lost 5 bases and 4 bases, there was a span of 17 bases. The CDR3 is 14 amino acids. The germline CDR1 and CDR2 sequences are GTSNPN and SVGIG (reference sequence). CDR3 amino acids: CAWGIGQPPYGYTF. CDR3 nucleotides: TGTGCCTGGGGAATAGGACAGCCGCCCTATGGCTACACCTTC.

The chain has TRBV9 and TRBJ2-5, with 7 bases that match TRBD1. Germline trimming cut 4 bases from V and 0 bases from J; bases unmatched to any gene: 9. CDR1 is SGDLS, CDR2 YYNGEE, per germline. The CDR3 totals 16 residues. The DNA for the CDR3 is TGTGCCAGCAGCCCACGAGGGGGACAGAACCAAGAGACCCAGTACTTC. It encodes CASSPRGGQNQETQYF. Full variable domain (remainder filled in from reference TRBV9 and TRBJ2-5): DSGVTQTPKHLITATGQRVTLRCSPRSGDLSVYWYQQSLDQGLQFLIQYYNGEERAKGNILERFSAQQFPDLHSELNLSSLELGDSALYFCASSPRGGQNQETQYFGPGTRLLVL.

The chain recombines TRBV10-3 with TRBJ2-3; 13 bases align to TRBD2. CDR1 ENHRY and CDR2 SYGVKD come from the germline V gene. The CDR3 length is 15 residues. The J segment lost 1 base and the V segment lost 6 bases, leaving 1 base of the junction unmatched. The CDR3 spells CAISGTSGGTDTQYF. The CDR3 DNA is TGTGCCATCAGCGGGACTAGCGGGGGCACAGATACGCAGTATTTT.

This clone appeared a single time. The V gene is TRBV19, the J gene TRBJ1-2, with D uncertain. V was trimmed by 7 bases and J by 0 bases, leaving 15 bases between them. Germline values: CDR1 LNHDA, CDR2 SQIVND (reference sequence). This CDR3 has 15 residues. CDR3 region: CASMQVESANYGYTF. In nucleotides, the CDR3 is TGTGCCAGTATGCAGGTCGAGTCCGCTAACTATGGCTACACCTTC.

The gene calls are TRBV10-3 and TRBJ1-1; a possible D gene is TRBD1 (6 bases). With 3 bases removed from V and 0 bases from J, the gap between germline ends came to 20 bases. The CDR3 is 18 amino acids. Germline loops: CDR1 ENHRY, CDR2 SYGVKD. The CDR3 region is CAISDPTFTGQLNTEAFF. CDR3 sequence (DNA): TGTGCCATCAGTGATCCGACCTTTACCGGACAGTTGAACACTGAAGCTTTCTTT.

V is TRBV15 and J is TRBJ1-3, with D tentatively TRBD1 (5 bases). Germline CDR1 is LNHNV and CDR2 is YYDKDF (reference sequence). The length of the CDR3 is 18 residues. The V gene lost 5 bases and the J gene lost 4 bases, with 24 bases spanning the gap. The CDR3 spells CATSPRQGGILSGNTIYF. In DNA form, the CDR3 reads TGTGCCACCAGCCCTCGCCAGGGAGGTATTCTATCAGGAAACACCATATATTTT.

The chain joins TRBV7-8 to TRBJ1-6; TRBD1 matches 8 bases. The CDR3 covers 14 residues. Per germline, CDR1 SGHVS and CDR2 FQNEAQ. The V and J ends lost 5 bases and 8 bases, in that order; junction bases with no gene match: 5. DNA of the CDR3: TGTGCCAGCAGCCTACAGGGGGGCTATTCACCCCTCCACTTT. Protein sequence: CASSLQGGYSPLHF.

The chain is built from TRBV30 and TRBJ1-6; the match to TRBD1 covers 9 bases. V shed 3 bases and J 6 bases; nucleotides not matched to a gene: 6. This CDR3 is 15 amino acids long. The germline CDR1 and CDR2 sequences are GTSNPN and SVGIG (reference sequence). The CDR3 coding sequence is TGTGCCTGGAGCTCCGACAGGGGGGTTAATTCACCCCTCCACTTT. Amino acids: CAWSSDRGVNSPLHF.

A few counts support this clone. The rearrangement links TRBV13 to TRBJ2-1, with D perhaps TRBD1 (5 bases). The V gene's germline CDR1 is PRHDT and CDR2 FYEKMQ (reference sequence). V was cut by 5 bases and J by 7 bases, with 15 bases left in between. This CDR3 spans 14 amino acids. This chain's CDR3 is CASSPWGRVNEQFF. DNA for the CDR3: TGTGCCAGCAGCCCTTGGGGCAGGGTGAATGAGCAGTTCTTC.

V and J are TRBV9 and TRBJ2-3; TRBD2 is a possible D gene (6 bases). Trimming cost V 6 bases and J 5 bases, with 13 bases left between them. This CDR3 has 13 amino acids. Germline V gives CDR1 SGDLS, CDR2 YYNGEE. The CDR3 spells CASNRESVDTQYF. Here the CDR3 DNA reads TGTGCCAGCAACCGGGAGAGCGTAGATACGCAGTATTTT.

This clone was counted a few times. CDR3 nucleotide sequence: TGTGCCAGTAGTCCCGCACAACTAGCGGGAGGCCCAGATACGCAGTATTTT. Translating gives CASSPAQLAGGPDTQYF. This rearrangement joins TRBV19 to TRBJ2-3, with TRBD2 identical over 12 bases. The CDR3 runs 17 residues. V shed 5 bases, J shed 4 bases, and the junction held 10 bases outside the gene matches. CDR1 LNHDA and CDR2 SQIVND come from the germline V gene (reference sequence).

This sequence joins TRBV6-4 and TRBJ1-5; TRBD1 matches at 7 bases. Germline trimming cut 8 bases from V and 4 bases from J; bases unmatched to any gene: 17. The CDR3 is 17 residues long. Germline CDR1 is MRHNA and CDR2 is SNTAGT. CDR3 DNA: TGTGCCAGCGGGGAAGGACAGGCAGCGATCAAAAATCAGCCCCAGCATTTT. It translates to CASGEGQAAIKNQPQHF.

The J gene is TRBJ1-4, the V gene TRBV10-2; D call uncertain. Germline loops: CDR1 WSHSY, CDR2 SAAADI. V shed 4 bases and J shed 5 bases, with 8 bases lying between them. CDR3 size: 13 residues. The CDR3 bases are TGCGCCAGCAGTGCAGTACCGAATGAAAAACTGTTTTTT. This translates into CASSAVPNEKLFF.